The sequence of this T cell receptor (beta chain) was determined in a study of T cell responses to AZD1222 COVID-19 vaccine. Turning to this clone: Its target is unknown.

Study-wide results and caveats: Just 5 or 6 AZD1222 recipients tested seropositive at baseline. The breadth and depth of Spike-specific TCRs increased once two AZD1222 doses had been given. Repertoires were obtained only post-peak T cell response. Clonal diversity was possibly underestimated; the donors were predominantly white British and more often female.

V lost 0 bases and J 4 bases, leaving 13 bases between the germline ends. Germline V gene data show CDR1 as SGHRS and CDR2 as YFSETQ. This CDR3 spans 15 amino acids. Assay used: immunoSEQ multiplex PCR; TCRdb lists only in-frame clones, some missing. The repertoire consists of more than 150,000 clones, with 80% to 90% occurring once and the leading ten covering 5.5% to 7%. Material: peripheral blood, obtained after recovery from COVID-19. The rearrangement uses TRBV5-1 and TRBJ1-2; a weak D match, TRBD1 (6 bases). This TCR derives from an adult who had recovered from COVID-19. CDR3 nucleotides: TGCGCCAGCAGCTTGGGAGGAGGGGGTTCCTATGGCTACACCTTC. It specifies CASSLGGGGSYGYTF.